The sequence of this TCR beta chain was determined in a study of graft-versus-host responses after intestinal transplantation. In the study overall: Transplantation in recipients was multivisceral, liver-intestinal, or isolated intestinal. Recipients across the board were started on anti-thymocyte globulin induction, then kept on tacrolimus and steroids for two to four years. Study observations and caveats: Graft-donor T cell macrochimerism in patients accompanied high graft-versus-host to host-versus-graft clonal ratios in allografts. Researchers found GvH clones in recipient marrow, and some showed up first in ileum or blood.

Germline CDR1 and CDR2: SGHDN and FVKESK. CDR3 length: 13 residues. V gave up 1 base and J gave up 8 bases, with 9 bases separating them. In the case of this clone: Its antigen remains unidentified.

Only in-frame clones appear in the TCRdb table, and some are missing; sequencing was by immunoSEQ multiplex PCR. The table lists about 35,000 clones, 85% to 95% of them singletons. This receptor was obtained from a human donor who was the organ donor for an intestinal transplant. The chain is built from TRBV14 and TRBJ2-1, with D unresolved. The sample here was unstimulated CD8+ T cells sorted from spleen or lymph node cells, taken before transplant. The CDR3 coding sequence is TGTGCCAGCAGCCAAGGTGAAGGCGATGAGCAGTTCTTC. It specifies CASSQGEGDEQFF. The entire variable domain, with the rest obtained from reference TRBV14 and TRBJ2-1, is as follows: EAGVTQFPSHSVIEKGQTVTLRCDPISGHDNLYWYRRVMGKEIKFLLHFVKESKQDESGMPNNRFLAERTGGTYSTLKVQPAELEDSGVYFCASSQGEGDEQFFGPGTRLTVL.